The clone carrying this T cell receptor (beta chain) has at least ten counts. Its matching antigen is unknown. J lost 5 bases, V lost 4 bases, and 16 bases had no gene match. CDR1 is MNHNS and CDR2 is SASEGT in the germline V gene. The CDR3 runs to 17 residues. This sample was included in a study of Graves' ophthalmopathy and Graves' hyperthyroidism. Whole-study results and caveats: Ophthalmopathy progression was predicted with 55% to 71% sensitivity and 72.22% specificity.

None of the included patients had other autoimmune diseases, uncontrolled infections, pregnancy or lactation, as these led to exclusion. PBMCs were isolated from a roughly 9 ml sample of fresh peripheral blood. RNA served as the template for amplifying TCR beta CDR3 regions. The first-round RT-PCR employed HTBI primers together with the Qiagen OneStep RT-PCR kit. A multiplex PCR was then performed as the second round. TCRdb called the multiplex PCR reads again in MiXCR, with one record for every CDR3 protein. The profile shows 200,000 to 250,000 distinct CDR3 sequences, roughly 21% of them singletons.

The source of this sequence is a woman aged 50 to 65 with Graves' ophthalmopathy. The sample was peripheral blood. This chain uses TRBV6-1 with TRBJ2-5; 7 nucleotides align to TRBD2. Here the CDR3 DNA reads TGTGCCAGCAGTGGGGGAGGCAGGGCGGGAGTGGGGGAGACCCAGTACTTC. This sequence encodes CASSGGGRAGVGETQYF.